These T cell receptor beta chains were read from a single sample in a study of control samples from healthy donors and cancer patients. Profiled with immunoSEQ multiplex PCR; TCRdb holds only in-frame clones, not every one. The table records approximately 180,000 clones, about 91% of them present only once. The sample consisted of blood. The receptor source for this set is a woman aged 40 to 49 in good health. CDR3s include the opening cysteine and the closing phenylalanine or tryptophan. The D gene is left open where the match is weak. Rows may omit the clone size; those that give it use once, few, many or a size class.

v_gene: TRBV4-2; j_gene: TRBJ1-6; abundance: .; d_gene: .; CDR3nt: TGTGCCAGCAGCCAAGACGGACATAATTCACCCCTCCACTTT; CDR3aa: CASSQDGHNSPLHF
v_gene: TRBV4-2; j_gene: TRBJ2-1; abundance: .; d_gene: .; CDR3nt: TGTGCCAGCAGCCAAGATAACAGGCCCAATGAGCAGTTCTTC; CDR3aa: CASSQDNRPNEQFF
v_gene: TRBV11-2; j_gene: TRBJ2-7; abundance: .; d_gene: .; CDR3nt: TGTGCCAGCAGCCGAGCCTACGAGCAGTACTTC; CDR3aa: CASSRAYEQYF
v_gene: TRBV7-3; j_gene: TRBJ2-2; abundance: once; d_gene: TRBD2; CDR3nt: TGTGCCAGCAGCCTCTTAGCGGGGGGGCCCCCCCGGGAGCTGTTTTTT; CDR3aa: CASSLLAGGPPRELFF
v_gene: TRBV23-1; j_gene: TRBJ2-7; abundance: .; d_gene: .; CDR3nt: TGCGGAACTAGGGGTGAGAGCTCCTACGAGCAGTACTTC; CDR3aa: CGTRGESSYEQYF
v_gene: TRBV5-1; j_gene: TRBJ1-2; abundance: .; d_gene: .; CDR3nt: TGCGCCAGCAGCGCCACTGGGGATGGCTACACCTTC; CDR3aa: CASSATGDGYTF
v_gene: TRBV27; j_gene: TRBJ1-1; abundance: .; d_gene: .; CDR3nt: TGTGCCAGCAGTTTTACCGAGGCGAACACTGAAGCTTTCTTT; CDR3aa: CASSFTEANTEAFF
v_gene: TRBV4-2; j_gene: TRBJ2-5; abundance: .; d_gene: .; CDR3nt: TGTGCCAGCAGCCAAGGGGGTAGTAAAGAGACCCAGTACTTC; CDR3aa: CASSQGGSKETQYF
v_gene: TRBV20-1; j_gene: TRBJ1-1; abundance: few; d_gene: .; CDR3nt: TGCAGTGTCAGCCCCTACAGGGCTTTCTTT; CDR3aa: CSVSPYRAFF
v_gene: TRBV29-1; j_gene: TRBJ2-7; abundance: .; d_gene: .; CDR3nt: TGCAGCGTTTGGGCAGGGTGGTTCCCCGAGCAGTACTTC; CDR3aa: CSVWAGWFPEQYF
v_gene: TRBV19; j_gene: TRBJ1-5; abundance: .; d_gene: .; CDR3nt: TGTGCCAGTAGTTTGGGACCGGACAGAAGCAATCAGCCCCAGCATTTT; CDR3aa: CASSLGPDRSNQPQHF
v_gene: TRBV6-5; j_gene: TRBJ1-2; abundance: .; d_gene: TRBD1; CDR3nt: TGTGCCAGCAGTTACTCGATGGGACAGATTTTAAATGGCTACACCTTC; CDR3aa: CASSYSMGQILNGYTF
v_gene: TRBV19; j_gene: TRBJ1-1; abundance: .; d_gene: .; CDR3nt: TGTGCCAGTAGTATGACAGGATTGAACACTGAAGCTTTCTTT; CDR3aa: CASSMTGLNTEAFF
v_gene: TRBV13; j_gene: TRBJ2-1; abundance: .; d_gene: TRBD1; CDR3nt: TGTGCCAGCAGCTGGAGGGACAGGGGGAACTACAATGAGCAGTTCTTC; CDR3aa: CASSWRDRGNYNEQFF
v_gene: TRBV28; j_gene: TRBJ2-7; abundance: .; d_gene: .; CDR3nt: TGTGCCAGCAGTTTTTTTGACTACACCTACGAGCAGTACTTC; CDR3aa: CASSFFDYTYEQYF
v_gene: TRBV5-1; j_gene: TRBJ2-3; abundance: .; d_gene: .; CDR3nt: TGCGCCAGCAGCTGGGACTCTGGAGATACGCAGTATTTT; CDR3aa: CASSWDSGDTQYF
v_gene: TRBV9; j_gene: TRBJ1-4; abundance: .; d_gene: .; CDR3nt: TGTGCCAGCAGCGTAGATCGGAAGGTGTGGGTAACTAATGAAAAACTGTTTTTT; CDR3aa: CASSVDRKVWVTNEKLFF
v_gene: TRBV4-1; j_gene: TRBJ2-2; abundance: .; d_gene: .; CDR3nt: TGCGCCAGCAGCCAAGAGCAGGGGGGTTACACCGGGGAGCTGTTTTTT; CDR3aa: CASSQEQGGYTGELFF
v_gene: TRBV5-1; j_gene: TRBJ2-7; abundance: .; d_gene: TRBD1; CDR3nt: TGCGCCAGCAGCCCCCCACAGGGGCCGTCCTACGAGCAGTACTTC; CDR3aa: CASSPPQGPSYEQYF
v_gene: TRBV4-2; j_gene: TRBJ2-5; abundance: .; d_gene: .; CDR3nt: TGTGCCAGCAGCCAAATCGGGGAGACCCAGTACTTC; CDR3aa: CASSQIGETQYF
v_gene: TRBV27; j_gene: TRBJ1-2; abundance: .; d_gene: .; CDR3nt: TGTGCCAGCAGTGGGGGCTCCTATGGCTACACCTTC; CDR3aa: CASSGGSYGYTF
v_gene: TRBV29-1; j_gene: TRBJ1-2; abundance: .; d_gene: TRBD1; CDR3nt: TGCAGCGTTGAAGATCGTATCAGGGGGCTCTTTGTTTATGGCTACACCTTC; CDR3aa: CSVEDRIRGLFVYGYTF
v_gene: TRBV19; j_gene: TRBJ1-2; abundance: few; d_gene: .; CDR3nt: TGTGCCAGTAGTACCCAAACGGGGGGAATCAGTGGCTACACCTTC; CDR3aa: CASSTQTGGISGYTF
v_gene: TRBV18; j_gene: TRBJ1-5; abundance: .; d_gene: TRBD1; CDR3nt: TGTGCCAGCTCACTATCTCAGACAGGGGGCGGGGATCAGCCCCAGCATTTT; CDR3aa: CASSLSQTGGGDQPQHF
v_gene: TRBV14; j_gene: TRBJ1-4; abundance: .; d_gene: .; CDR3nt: TGTGCCAGCAGCCCAACGCCGGGAAGGGGTTCGGATTATGAAAAACTGTTTTTT; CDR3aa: CASSPTPGRGSDYEKLFF
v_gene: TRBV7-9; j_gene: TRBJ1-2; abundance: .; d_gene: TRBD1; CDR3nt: TGTGCCAGCAGCTTAGCGGACAGGCCCTCTAACTATGGCTACACCTTC; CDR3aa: CASSLADRPSNYGYTF
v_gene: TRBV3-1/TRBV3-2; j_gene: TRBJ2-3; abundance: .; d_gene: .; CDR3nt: TGTGCCAGCAGCCACTTAGAGACAGATACGCAGTATTTT; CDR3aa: CASSHLETDTQYF
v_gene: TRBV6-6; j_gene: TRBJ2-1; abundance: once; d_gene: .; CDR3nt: TGTGCCAGCAGTTACAACAACAATGAGCAGTTCTTC; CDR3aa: CASSYNNNEQFF
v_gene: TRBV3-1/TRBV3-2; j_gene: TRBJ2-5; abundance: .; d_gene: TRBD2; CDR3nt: TGTGCCAGCAGCCAGTCCCCAGCGGGGGGGCATGAGACCCAGTACTTC; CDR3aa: CASSQSPAGGHETQYF